This entry lists 20 T cell receptor beta chains sequenced from one sample in a study of Graves' ophthalmopathy and Graves' hyperthyroidism. Using RNA transcripts, the TCR beta CDR3 regions were amplified. Investigators did first-round RT-PCR with HTBI primers, then second-round multiplex PCR. TCRdb reprocessed the multiplex PCR reads via MiXCR and lists one record per CDR3 protein. The table has fewer than 600,000 distinct CDR3 sequences, around an eighth seen once. The specimen was blood. The receptors come from a woman aged 30 to 39 with Graves' ophthalmopathy.

This clonotype was seen repeatedly, ten times or more. This chain joins TRBV13 and TRBJ1-1, with 9 bases fitting TRBD1. The germline V gene encodes CDR1 PRHDT and CDR2 FYEKMQ (reference sequence). Trimming took 5 bases from V and 0 from J; bases not matched to a gene: 10. The CDR3 is 17 amino acids. In nucleotides, the CDR3 is TGTGCCAGCAGCACCCGGACAGGGGCAGACATGAACACTGAAGCTTTCTTT. It translates to CASSTRTGADMNTEAFF. Together with reference TRBV13 and TRBJ1-1, the CDR3 gives the full variable domain: AAGVIQSPRHLIKEKRETATLKCYPIPRHDTVYWYQQGPGQDPQFLISFYEKMQSDKGSIPDRFSAQQFSDYHSELNMSSLELGDSALYFCASSTRTGADMNTEAFFGQGTRLTVV.

This clonotype has ten or more counts. The CDR3 DNA reads TGTGCCAGCAGCTGGGGGACAGGATCAGCCAGTGGCTACACCTTC. Translating gives CASSWGTGSASGYTF. V is TRBV11-2 and J is TRBJ1-2; 8 nucleotides match TRBD1. This CDR3 has 15 amino acids. Germline V gives CDR1 SGHAT, CDR2 FQNNGV. J gave up 7 bases and V 4 bases, and 11 bases lay outside the gene matches.

This clonotype was found many times. V is TRBV6-4 and J is TRBJ1-5; possibly TRBD1 for D (5 bases). Trimming took 4 bases from V and 0 from J, leaving 19 bases between them. Germline V lookup: CDR1 MRHNA, CDR2 SNTAGT. The CDR3 has 18 residues. The CDR3 DNA follows: TGTGCCAGCAGTGTCTTCAGGGTTAGCCTCAATAGCAATCAGCCCCAGCATTTT. Its translation: CASSVFRVSLNSNQPQHF.

This clonotype was picked up many times. The chain combines TRBV6-1 with TRBJ1-2; D gene uncertain. Trimming shortened V by 4 bases and J by 3 bases, and 12 bases separated the two germline ends. In germline, CDR1 is MNHNS, CDR2 SASEGT. This CDR3 contains 14 residues. DNA for the CDR3: TGTGCCAGCAGTGCTCGGGGAGGCGACTATGGCTACACCTTC. Encoded protein: CASSARGGDYGYTF.

This clonotype was detected many times. The chain is built from TRBV6-1 and TRBJ1-3, with no clear D. The CDR3 totals 15 residues. CDR1 and CDR2 from the germline V gene are MNHNS and SASEGT. Trimming cost V 6 bases and J 0 bases, with 12 bases left between them. The CDR3 sequence is CASRPTESSGNTIYF. The DNA for the CDR3 is TGTGCCAGCAGGCCTACAGAGAGCTCTGGAAACACCATATATTTT.

This clonotype was picked up many times. This chain uses TRBV28 with TRBJ1-1; no clear D. Trimming removed 6 bases at V and 11 bases at J, with 13 bases between. This CDR3 has 11 residues. Germline CDR1 is MDHEN and CDR2 is SYDVKM. The CDR3 sequence: CASSQFTWAFF. Here the CDR3 DNA reads TGTGCCAGCAGCCAGTTCACTTGGGCTTTCTTT.

V is TRBV6-1 and J is TRBJ2-5; tentative D call: TRBD2 (6 bases). The CDR3 is made up of 12 amino acids. Between the trimmed V and J ends, which lost 10 bases and 1 base, there was a span of 10 bases. Germline CDR1 MNHNS, CDR2 SASEGT. The CDR3 protein is CATGRTQETQYF. The CDR3 DNA reads as TGTGCCACGGGGAGGACCCAAGAGACCCAGTACTTC.

V gene TRBV14 combines with J gene TRBJ2-5; 8 positions agree with TRBD2. Per germline, CDR1 SGHDN and CDR2 FVKESK. CDR3 length: 14 residues. With 5 bases clipped from V and 2 bases from J, the junction kept 4 bases outside the gene matches. The CDR3 protein is CASSTLAVQETQYF. In nucleotides, the CDR3 is TGTGCCAGCAGCACACTAGCGGTTCAAGAGACCCAGTACTTC.

This clonotype appeared a few times. This clone may be a read error of a much larger clone one base away. V is TRBV20-1 and J is TRBJ1-6, with a weak D call TRBD1 (6 bases). Per the germline V gene, CDR1 is DFQATT and CDR2 is SNEGSKA (reference sequence). CDR3 length equals 17 residues. V dropped 0 bases and J dropped 10 bases, with 22 bases sitting between them. The CDR3 DNA reads as TGCAGTGCTAGAGATTATGGGACACCTACATTGGTCTCACCCCTCCACTTT. Residues: CSARDYGTPTLVSPLHF.

In this sample, this clonotype turned up many times. CDR3 residues: CSASQKAGGPYEQYF. The CDR3 DNA reads as TGCAGTGCTAGCCAGAAAGCGGGAGGGCCCTACGAGCAGTACTTC. V gene TRBV20-1 combines with J gene TRBJ2-7, with 10 positions matching TRBD2. J was trimmed by 2 bases and V by 3 bases; bases with no gene match: 7. Germline assignment: CDR1 DFQATT and CDR2 SNEGSKA (reference sequence). This CDR3 comprises 15 residues.

This clonotype was observed many times. CDR3: CSARAQGGGETEAFF. CDR3 nucleotide sequence: TGCAGTGCTAGAGCCCAGGGGGGGGGCGAAACTGAAGCTTTCTTT. The genes are TRBV20-1 and TRBJ1-1; 7 positions match TRBD1. V dropped 1 base and J dropped 5; count of bases not matched to a gene: 10. The CDR3 is made up of 15 amino acids. Per germline, CDR1 DFQATT and CDR2 SNEGSKA (reference sequence).

This clonotype was recorded many times. This chain uses TRBV5-6 with TRBJ2-7; 10 nucleotides match TRBD2. The CDR3 runs 15 residues. Germline loops: CDR1 SGHDT, CDR2 YYEEEE. The junction had 5 bases not matched to a gene; V was cut back by 1 base and J by 4 bases. The CDR3 protein is CASSLTSGKGYEQYF. The CDR3 DNA follows: TGTGCCAGCAGCTTGACTAGCGGGAAGGGGTACGAGCAGTACTTC.

This clonotype has ten or more counts. The chain uses TRBV7-9 and TRBJ1-2; TRBD1 might be the D (6 bases). The V and J ends lost 1 base and 3 bases respectively, with 18 bases between them. This CDR3 region has 17 residues. Germline assignment: CDR1 SEHNR and CDR2 FQNEAQ (reference sequence). The CDR3 region has the DNA TGTGCCAGCAGCTTAGGTTCTGGAGGGGGATCCCACTATGGCTACACCTTC. Translated, it gives CASSLGSGGGSHYGYTF. Together with reference TRBV7-9 and TRBJ1-2, the CDR3 gives the full variable domain: DTGVSQNPRHKITKRGQNVTFRCDPISEHNRLYWYRQTLGQGPEFLTYFQNEAQLEKSRLLSDRFSAERPKGSFSTLEIQRTEQGDSAMYLCASSLGSGGGSHYGYTFGSGTRLTVV.

In its sample, this clonotype was seen a few times. The chain joins TRBV4-1 to TRBJ2-2; D unresolved. The CDR3 runs 12 residues. Trimming stripped 0 bases from V and 7 bases from J, with 3 bases between. Germline-derived CDR1 and CDR2 are MGHRA and YSYEKL. CDR3 DNA: TGCGCCAGCAGCCAAGAAGGCGGGGAGCTGTTTTTT. Residues: CASSQEGGELFF.

This clonotype was observed many times. The rearrangement joins TRBV6-1 to TRBJ2-5, with 8 nucleotides matching TRBD1. The CDR3 consists of 13 residues. V lost 5 bases, J lost 7 bases, and 6 bases stayed unmatched. CDR1 MNHNS and CDR2 SASEGT come from the germline V gene. In DNA form, the CDR3 reads TGTGCCAGCAGTCGACAGGGGACGGGGACCCAGTACTTC. Its translation is CASSRQGTGTQYF.

For this clonotype: The junction departs from germline at one end; a sequencing error may be responsible. The V call is TRBV6-5, the J call TRBJ1-1, with no clear D. There are 14 residues in the CDR3. CDR1 and CDR2 from the germline V gene are MNHEY and SVGAGI. The CDR3 reads CASSYRSVITESFF. The CDR3 DNA reads as TGTGCCAGCAGCTATAGATCGGTTATCACTGAATCTTTCTTT.

This clonotype was observed a handful of times. This chain connects TRBV2 to TRBJ2-4, with TRBD1 identical over 11 bases. The germline V gene has CDR1 SNHLY and CDR2 FYNNEI. The CDR3 loop spans 14 amino acids. V gave up 5 bases and J gave up 8 bases; unmatched junction bases: 5. The CDR3 here is CASSRPGQGDIQYF. As DNA, the CDR3 is TGTGCCAGCAGTCGTCCGGGACAGGGGGACATTCAGTACTTC.

This clonotype was detected ten times or more. The chain employs TRBV6-1 and TRBJ2-7; D perhaps matches TRBD2 (5 bases). CDR3 size: 11 residues. Between the trimmed V and J ends, which lost 11 bases and 1 base, there was a span of 9 bases. Germline V gene data show CDR1 as MNHNS and CDR2 as SASEGT. The CDR3 region has the DNA TGTGCCGACCGGGGATCCTACGAGCAGTACTTC. This sequence encodes CADRGSYEQYF.

The table lists this clonotype with many counts. DNA of the CDR3: TGTGCCACCAGTGACCTATTTCGGGGGGCGTGGGATAGGGGTCACCAGCCCCAGCATTTT. Translated, it gives CATSDLFRGAWDRGHQPQHF. This sequence joins TRBV24-1 and TRBJ1-5; TRBD1 is a possible D gene (6 bases). In germline, CDR1 is KGHDR, CDR2 SFDVKD. CDR3 length: 20 amino acids. The V and J ends lost 4 bases and 7 bases respectively, with 31 bases between them.

V usage is TRBV5-1 and J usage is TRBJ1-1; the match to TRBD1 covers 9 bases. This CDR3 region has 15 residues. Germline CDR1 reads SGHRS; CDR2 reads YFSETQ. V lost 3 bases to trimming and J lost 4 bases; unmatched junction nucleotides: 7. DNA of the CDR3: TGCGCCAGCAGCTCCAGGGAGGACAGGGGCACTGAAGCTTTCTTT. Its translation: CASSSREDRGTEAFF.